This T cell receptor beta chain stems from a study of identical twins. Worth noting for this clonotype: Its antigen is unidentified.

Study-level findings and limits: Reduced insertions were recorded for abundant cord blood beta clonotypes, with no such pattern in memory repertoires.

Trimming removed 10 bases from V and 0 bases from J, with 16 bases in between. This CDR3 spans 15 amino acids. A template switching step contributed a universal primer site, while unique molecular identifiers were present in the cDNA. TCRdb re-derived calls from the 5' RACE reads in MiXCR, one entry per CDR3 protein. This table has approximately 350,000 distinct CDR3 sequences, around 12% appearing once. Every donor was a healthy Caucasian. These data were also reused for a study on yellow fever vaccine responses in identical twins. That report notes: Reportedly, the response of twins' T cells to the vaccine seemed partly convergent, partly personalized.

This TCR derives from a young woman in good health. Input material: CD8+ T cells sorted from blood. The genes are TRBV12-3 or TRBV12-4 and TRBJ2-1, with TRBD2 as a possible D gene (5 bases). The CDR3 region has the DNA TGTGCCACCCAAGCTTTGGGGAGCTCCTACAATGAGCAGTTCTTC. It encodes CATQALGSSYNEQFF.